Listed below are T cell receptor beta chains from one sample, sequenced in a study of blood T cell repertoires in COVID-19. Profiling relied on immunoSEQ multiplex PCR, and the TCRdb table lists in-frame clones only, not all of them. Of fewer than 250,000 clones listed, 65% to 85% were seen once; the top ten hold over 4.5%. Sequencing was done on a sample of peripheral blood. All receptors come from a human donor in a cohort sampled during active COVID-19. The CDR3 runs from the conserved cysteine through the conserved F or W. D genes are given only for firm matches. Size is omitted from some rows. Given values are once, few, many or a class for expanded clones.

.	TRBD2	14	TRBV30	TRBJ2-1	TGTGCCTGGAGTGCTAGCGGGGCGTACAATGAGCAGTTCTTC	CAWSASGAYNEQFF
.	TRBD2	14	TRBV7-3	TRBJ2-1	TGTGCCAGCAGCTTAATGGGACTAGCGAATGAGCAGTTCTTC	CASSLMGLANEQFF
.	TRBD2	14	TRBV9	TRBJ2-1	TGTGCCAGCAGCCCTACTAGCGGAATGAATGAGCAGTTCTTC	CASSPTSGMNEQFF
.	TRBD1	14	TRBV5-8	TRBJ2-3	TGTGCCAGCAGCTTAGGACAGGGCGCGGATACGCAGTATTTT	CASSLGQGADTQYF
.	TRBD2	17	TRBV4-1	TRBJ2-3	TGCGCCAGCAGCCAAGAGGGGACTAGCGGTTCATTTGATACGCAGTATTTT	CASSQEGTSGSFDTQYF
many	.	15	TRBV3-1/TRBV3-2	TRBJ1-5	TGTGCCAGCAGCCAAGATATGGGACTTTATCAGCCCCAGCATTTT	CASSQDMGLYQPQHF
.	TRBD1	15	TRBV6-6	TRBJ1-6	TGTGCCAGCAGCCACCGGACAGGGGAGGTCACACCCCTCCACTTT	CASSHRTGEVTPLHF
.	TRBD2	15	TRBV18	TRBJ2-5	TGTGCCAGCTCCCCCTTGGCGGGGGGCCAAGAGACCCAGTACTTC	CASSPLAGGQETQYF
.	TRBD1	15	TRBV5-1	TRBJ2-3	TGCGCCAGCAGCCTCCGGACAGGGAGCACAGATACGCAGTATTTT	CASSLRTGSTDTQYF
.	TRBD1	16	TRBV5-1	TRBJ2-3	TGCGCCAGCAGCTTGGCCGGACAGGGCGGCACAGATACGCAGTATTTT	CASSLAGQGGTDTQYF
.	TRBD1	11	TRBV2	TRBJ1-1	TGTGCCAGCAGTGTACAGGGGGAAGCTTTCTTT	CASSVQGEAFF
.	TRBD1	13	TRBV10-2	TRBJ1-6	TGCGCCAGCACGGACAGGGCTGGATCACCCCTCCACTTT	CASTDRAGSPLHF
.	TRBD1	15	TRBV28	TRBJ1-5	TGTGCCAGCAGTCCAGTAGGGACAGGGAGTCAGCCCCAGCATTTT	CASSPVGTGSQPQHF
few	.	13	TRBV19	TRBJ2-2	TGTGCCAGTAGAATCTCGAACACCGGGGAGCTGTTTTTT	CASRISNTGELFF
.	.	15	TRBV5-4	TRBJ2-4	TGTGCCAGCACTCCAGGGTCTTCGGCCAAAAACATTCAGTACTTC	CASTPGSSAKNIQYF
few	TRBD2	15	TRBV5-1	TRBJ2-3	TGCGCCAGCAGCGCAGGGACTAGTGGACCGGATACGCAGTATTTT	CASSAGTSGPDTQYF
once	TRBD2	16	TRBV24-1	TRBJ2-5	TGTGCCACCAGTGATACAGCGGGAGGGCTATGGGAGACCCAGTACTTC	CATSDTAGGLWETQYF
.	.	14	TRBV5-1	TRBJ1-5	TGCGCCAGCAGACCCGGGGACACGGCTCAGCCCCAGCATTTT	CASRPGDTAQPQHF
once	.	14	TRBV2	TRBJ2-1	TGTGCCAGCAGTGAACTGAGCTCCTACAATGAGCAGTTCTTC	CASSELSSYNEQFF
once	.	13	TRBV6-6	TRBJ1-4	TGTGCCAGCAGTTCACAGGGAGAGGAAAAACTGTTTTTT	CASSSQGEEKLFF
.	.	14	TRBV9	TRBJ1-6	TGTGCCAGCAGCGTAGAGGCGCAGAGGGCGCCCCTCCACTTT	CASSVEAQRAPLHF
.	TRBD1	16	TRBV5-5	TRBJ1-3	TGTGCCAGCAGGTCCACAGGGGGTCCCTCTGGAAACACCATATATTTT	CASRSTGGPSGNTIYF
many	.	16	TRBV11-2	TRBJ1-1	TGTGCCAGCAGCTTAGACTGGACAGCCATGAACACTGAAGCTTTCTTT	CASSLDWTAMNTEAFF
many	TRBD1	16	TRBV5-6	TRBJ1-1	TGTGCCAGCAGCTTGGCCCTTGGACAGGGAAGAACTGAAGCTTTCTTT	CASSLALGQGRTEAFF
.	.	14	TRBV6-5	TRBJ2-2	TGTGCCAGCGGAGGGGAGCTGAACACCGGGGAGCTGTTTTTT	CASGGELNTGELFF
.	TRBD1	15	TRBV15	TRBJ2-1	TGTGCCACCAGCACAGGACAGGGGGCCTACAATGAGCAGTTCTTC	CATSTGQGAYNEQFF
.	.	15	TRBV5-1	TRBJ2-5	TGCGCCAGCAGCTTGGTATTGGGGGCGGGAGAGACCCAGTACTTC	CASSLVLGAGETQYF
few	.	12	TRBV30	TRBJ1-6	TGTGCCCTGGGAGGTCAGATTTCACCCCTCCACTTT	CALGGQISPLHF
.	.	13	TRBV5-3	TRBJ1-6	TGTGCCAGAAGCCTCGACAGGCAAACACCCCTCCACTTT	CARSLDRQTPLHF
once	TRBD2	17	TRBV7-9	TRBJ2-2	TGTGCCAGCAGCCCCCGGACTAGCGGGACGAACACCGGGGAGCTGTTTTTT	CASSPRTSGTNTGELFF
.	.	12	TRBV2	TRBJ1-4	TGTGCCAGCACGCGACAGGATGAAAAACTGTTTTTT	CASTRQDEKLFF
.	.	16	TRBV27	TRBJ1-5	TGTGCCAGCAGTCTGACGCCTGACATCGCCAATACGCCCCAGCATTTT	CASSLTPDIANTPQHF
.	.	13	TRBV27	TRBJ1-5	TGTGCCAGCAGGTCCGAGTTCAATCAGCCCCAGCATTTT	CASRSEFNQPQHF
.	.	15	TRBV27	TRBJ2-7	TGTGCCAGCAGTTTAGAATCGGGAAGCTCCTACGAGCAGTACTTC	CASSLESGSSYEQYF
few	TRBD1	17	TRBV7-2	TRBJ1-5	TGTGCCAGCAGCTTTCACCCGTCCGGACAGGCGGCCCAGCCCCAGCATTTT	CASSFHPSGQAAQPQHF
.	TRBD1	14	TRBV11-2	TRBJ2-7	TGTGCCAGCAGCCAGGACAGGGTTAACTACGAGCAGTACTTC	CASSQDRVNYEQYF
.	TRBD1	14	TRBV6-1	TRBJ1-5	TGTGCCAGCAGTGAAGCGACAGGGAATCAGCCCCAGCATTTT	CASSEATGNQPQHF